This T cell receptor (beta chain) was profiled in a study of blood T cell repertoires in COVID-19. The wider study: COVID-19 samples, acute and convalescent, were from the United States, Italy and Spain. PBMCs, B-cell-depleted T cells, or T cells provided the cDNA or gDNA that made up the material.

Assay used: immunoSEQ multiplex PCR; TCRdb lists only in-frame clones, some missing. The sample records tens of thousands of clones, about 85% being singletons. This TCR was recovered from a human donor in a cohort sampled during active COVID-19. Sequencing was done on a sample of peripheral blood.

In DNA, the CDR3 is TGTGCCAGCAGTGGAGACAGGGGTCAGGTGAACACTGAAGCTTTCTTT. It codes for CASSGDRGQVNTEAFF. V is TRBV2 and J is TRBJ1-1, with 8 positions matching TRBD1. Trimming at V came to 4 bases and at J to 0 bases, leaving 7 bases not matched to a gene. Germline V CDR1 and CDR2: SNHLY, FYNNEI. The CDR3 loop spans 16 amino acids.